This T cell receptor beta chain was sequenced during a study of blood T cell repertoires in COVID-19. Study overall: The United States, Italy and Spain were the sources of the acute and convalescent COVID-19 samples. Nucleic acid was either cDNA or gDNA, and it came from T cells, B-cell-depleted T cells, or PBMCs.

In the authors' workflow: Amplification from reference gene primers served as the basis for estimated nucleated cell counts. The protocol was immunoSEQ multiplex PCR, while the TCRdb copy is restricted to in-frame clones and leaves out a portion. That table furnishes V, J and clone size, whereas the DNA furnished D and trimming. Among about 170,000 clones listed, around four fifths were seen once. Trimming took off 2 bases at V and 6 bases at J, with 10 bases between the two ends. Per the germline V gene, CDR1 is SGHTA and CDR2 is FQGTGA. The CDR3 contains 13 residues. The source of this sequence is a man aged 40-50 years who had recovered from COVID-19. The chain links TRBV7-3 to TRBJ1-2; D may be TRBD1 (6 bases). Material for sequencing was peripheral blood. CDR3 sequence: CASSLQGMDGYTF. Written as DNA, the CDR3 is TGTGCCAGCAGCTTACAGGGGATGGATGGCTACACCTTC.